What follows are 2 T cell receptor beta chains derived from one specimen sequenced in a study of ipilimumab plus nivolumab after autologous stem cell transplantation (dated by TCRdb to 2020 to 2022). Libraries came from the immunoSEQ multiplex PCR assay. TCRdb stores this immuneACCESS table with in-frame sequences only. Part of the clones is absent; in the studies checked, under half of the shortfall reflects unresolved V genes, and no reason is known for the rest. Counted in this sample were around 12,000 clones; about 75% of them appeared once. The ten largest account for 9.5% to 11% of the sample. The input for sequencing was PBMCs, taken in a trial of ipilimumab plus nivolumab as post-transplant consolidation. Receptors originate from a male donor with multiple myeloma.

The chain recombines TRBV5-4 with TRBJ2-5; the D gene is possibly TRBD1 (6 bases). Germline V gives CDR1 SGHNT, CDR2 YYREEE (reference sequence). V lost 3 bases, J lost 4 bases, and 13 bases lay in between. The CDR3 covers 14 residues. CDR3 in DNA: TGTGCCAGCAGCTCCCCAGGGGTTGGAGAGACCCAGTACTTC. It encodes CASSSPGVGETQYF.

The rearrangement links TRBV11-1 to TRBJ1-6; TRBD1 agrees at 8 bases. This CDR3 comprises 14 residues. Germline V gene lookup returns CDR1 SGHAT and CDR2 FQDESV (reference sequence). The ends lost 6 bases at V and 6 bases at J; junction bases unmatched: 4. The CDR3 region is CASRTGGGNSPLHF. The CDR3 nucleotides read TGTGCCAGCAGAACAGGGGGTGGTAATTCACCCCTCCACTTT.